This TCR beta chain was identified in a study of control samples from healthy donors and cancer patients. V was pared by 2 bases and J by 0 bases, with 10 bases between. Germline V gives CDR1 MNHNS, CDR2 SASEGT. The CDR3 has 15 residues. The repertoire was sequenced with immunoSEQ multiplex PCR; TCRdb's copy has only in-frame clones and lacks some. The repertoire holds roughly 52,000 clones, with 90% to 95% as singletons. Sequenced input: blood. This receptor was taken from a man aged 30 to 39 in good health. The V gene is TRBV6-1, the J gene TRBJ1-2; no clear D gene. CDR3 in DNA: TGTGCCAGCAGTGAATGGTACGGAGCTAACTATGGCTACACCTTC. As protein: CASSEWYGANYGYTF.